These T cell receptor beta chains were read from a single sample in a study of cytomegalovirus exposure and HLA in healthy donors. Here immunoSEQ multiplex PCR was the method, and the copy in TCRdb shows in-frame clones only, minus some. This table holds about 97,000 clones, around 85% found once. Sequences were obtained from PBMCs. The receptors stem from a middle-aged man in good health and CMV-seropositive. The CDR3 runs from the conserved cysteine through the conserved F or W. The order of the fields is CDR3 length, D gene, J gene, V gene, clone size, CDR3 protein, CDR3 DNA. The D gene is left open where the match is weak. The listing skips clone size in some rows; elsewhere it reads once, few, many or a size class.

>15|NA|TRBJ1-2|TRBV19|NA
CASSISGALGYGYTF
TGTGCCAGTAGTATATCAGGGGCACTCGGCTATGGCTACACCTTC
>18|TRBD2|TRBJ2-7|TRBV5-1|NA
CASSLAGSGRASPGEQYF
TGCGCCAGCAGCTTGGCCGGTAGCGGGAGGGCCTCTCCCGGCGAGCAGTACTTC
>14|NA|TRBJ2-7|TRBV18|NA
CASSLTTNSYEQYF
TGTGCCAGCTCACTCACGACAAACTCCTACGAGCAGTACTTC
>16|TRBD1|TRBJ2-3|TRBV10-3|NA
CAISETVGQGTDTQYF
TGTGCCATCAGTGAGACTGTGGGACAGGGAACAGATACGCAGTATTTT
>15|NA|TRBJ2-7|TRBV5-4|NA
CASSFNSGDPYEQYF
TGTGCCAGCAGCTTCAATTCAGGGGACCCCTACGAGCAGTACTTC
>15|NA|TRBJ2-6|TRBV7-3|few
CASSPTGSGANVLTF
TGTGCCAGCAGCCCCACGGGGTCCGGGGCCAACGTCCTGACTTTC
>14|NA|TRBJ1-5|TRBV5-6|NA
CASSLEAGRQPQHF
TGTGCCAGCAGCTTGGAGGCAGGGCGTCAGCCCCAGCATTTT
>15|TRBD1|TRBJ1-5|TRBV28|NA
CASTTQGAGNRPQHF
TGTGCCAGCACCACCCAGGGGGCCGGCAATCGGCCCCAGCATTTT
>12|NA|TRBJ1-2|TRBV2|NA
CASSGGTYGYTF
TGTGCCAGCTCCGGGGGGACCTATGGCTACACCTTC
>15|TRBD1|TRBJ2-1|TRBV5-1|NA
CASSLLDREGNEQFF
TGCGCCAGCAGCTTACTGGACAGGGAAGGCAATGAGCAGTTCTTC
>15|NA|TRBJ1-2|TRBV11-2|NA
CASSLVSGVGYGYTF
TGTGCCAGCAGCTTAGTGTCGGGGGTAGGCTATGGCTACACCTTC
>13|NA|TRBJ1-1|TRBV14|few
CASSQASPRWAFF
TGTGCCAGCAGCCAGGCAAGCCCTAGGTGGGCTTTCTTT
>18|TRBD1|TRBJ1-4|TRBV5-1|NA
CASSLAFRGPSTNEKLFF
TGCGCCAGCAGCTTGGCCTTCAGGGGGCCATCAACTAATGAAAAACTGTTTTTT
>18|NA|TRBJ2-1|TRBV19|once
CASSISLWDSGGAYEQFF
TGTGCCAGTAGTATCTCTCTCTGGGACAGCGGGGGTGCTTATGAGCAGTTCTTC
>15|TRBD2|TRBJ2-5|TRBV5-1|NA
CASSPASGKVETQYF
TGCGCCAGCAGCCCGGCTAGCGGGAAGGTGGAGACCCAGTACTTC
>15|TRBD2|TRBJ2-7|TRBV27|NA
CASGPLGTTGYEQYF
TGTGCCAGCGGCCCATTGGGGACTACAGGCTACGAGCAGTACTTC
>12|NA|TRBJ2-7|TRBV6-1|NA
CASRGEAYEQYF
TGTGCCAGCAGGGGGGAGGCCTACGAGCAGTACTTC
>14|NA|TRBJ2-7|TRBV11-3|NA
CASSLEGASYEQYF
TGTGCCAGCAGCTTAGAGGGGGCATCCTACGAGCAGTACTTC
>16|TRBD2|TRBJ2-1|TRBV28|once
CASSPGTSGAYNEQFF
TGTGCCAGCAGTCCTGGGACTAGCGGGGCCTACAATGAGCAGTTCTTC
>14|NA|TRBJ1-6|TRBV2|NA
CASSENRDNSPLHF
TGTGCCAGCAGTGAAAACAGGGATAATTCACCCCTCCACTTT
>15|TRBD2|TRBJ2-3|TRBV5-4|NA
CASSSRTSGTHTQYF
TGTGCCAGCAGCTCCAGGACTAGCGGGACTCATACGCAGTATTTT
>13|TRBD1|TRBJ1-2|TRBV6-5|NA
CASSEGTGGINTF
TGTGCCAGCAGTGAAGGGACAGGGGGGATCAACACCTTC